This T cell receptor beta chain stems from a study of identical twins. Study findings and constraints: In cord blood, abundant beta clonotypes had fewer insertions; memory showed no trend.

TCRdb used MiXCR to reprocess the 5' RACE reads, holding one entry per CDR3 protein. The sample has roughly 350,000 distinct CDR3 sequences, roughly 10% seen once. This clonotype has more than one count but fewer than ten. What it binds is unknown. Per germline, CDR1 SEHNR and CDR2 FQNEAQ (reference sequence). Trimming took off 5 bases at V and 6 bases at J, with 26 bases between the two ends. The CDR3 has 18 residues. The sequence was obtained from a woman aged 45-59 years in good health. The chain is built from TRBV7-9 and TRBJ2-1; D might be TRBD1 (5 bases). Specimen: naive T cells sorted from blood. The chain's CDR3 is CASSPIGVRLTPGNEQFF. The CDR3 bases are TGTGCCAGCAGCCCAATAGGGGTTCGACTCACACCCGGCAATGAGCAGTTCTTC.